Reported below is one T cell receptor (beta chain). Together with a sample-barcoded 5' primer, a J-beta primer mix was included in a second PCR lasting about 6 to 11 cycles. MiXCR, applied by TCRdb to the 5' RACE reads, yields one record per CDR3 protein. The sample contains 720,000 or so distinct CDR3 sequences, approximately 40% of which appear only once. The data belong to a study of blood T cells in healthy people across ages. V lost 1 base, J lost 2 bases, and 8 bases lay in between. Germline loops: CDR1 DFQATT, CDR2 SNEGSKA (reference sequence). This CDR3 is built from 13 residues. The V and J genes are TRBV20-1 and TRBJ2-5; D call uncertain. The sequence derives from a man older than 75 in good health. The sequencing sample was made of blood. In nucleotides, the CDR3 is TGCAGTGCTAGAGGACAACCTCAAGAGACCCAGTACTTC. Amino acid sequence: CSARGQPQETQYF.